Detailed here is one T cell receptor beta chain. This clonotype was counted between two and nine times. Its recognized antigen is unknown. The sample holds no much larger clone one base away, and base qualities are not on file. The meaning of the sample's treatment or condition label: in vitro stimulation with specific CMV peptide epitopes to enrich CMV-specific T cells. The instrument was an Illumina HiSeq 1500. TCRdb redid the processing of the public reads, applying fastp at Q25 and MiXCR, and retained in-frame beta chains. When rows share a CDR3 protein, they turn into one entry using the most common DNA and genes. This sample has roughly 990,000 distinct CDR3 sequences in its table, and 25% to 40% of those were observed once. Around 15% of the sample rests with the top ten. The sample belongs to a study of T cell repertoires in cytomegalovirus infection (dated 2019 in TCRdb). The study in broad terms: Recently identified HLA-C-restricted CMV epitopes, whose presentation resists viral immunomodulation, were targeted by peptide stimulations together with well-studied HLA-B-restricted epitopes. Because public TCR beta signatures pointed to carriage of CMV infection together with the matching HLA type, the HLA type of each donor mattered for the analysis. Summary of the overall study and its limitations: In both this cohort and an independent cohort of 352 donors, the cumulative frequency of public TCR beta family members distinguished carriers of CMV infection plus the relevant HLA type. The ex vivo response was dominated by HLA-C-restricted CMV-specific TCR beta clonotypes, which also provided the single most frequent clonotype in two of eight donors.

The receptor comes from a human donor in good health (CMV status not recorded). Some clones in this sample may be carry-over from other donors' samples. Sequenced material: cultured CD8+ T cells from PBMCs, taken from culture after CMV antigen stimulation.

The nucleotides read TGTGCCAGCAGCTTAGTACAGGGGGCACGAGAGCAGTTCTTC. Translated, it reads CASSLVQGAREQFF. This chain is built from TRBV11-3 and TRBJ2-1, with TRBD1 identical over 9 junction bases. Reading the germline V gene gives CDR1 SGHNT and CDR2 YENEEA. From its cysteine to its phenylalanine, the CDR3 spans 14 amino acids. This entry keeps only the CDR3 DNA: 42 bases, framed from base 1. V has 1 base trimmed and J has 10 bases trimmed; junction bases matching no gene number 5.